Listed below are T cell receptor beta chains from one sample, sequenced in a study of regulatory T cells in long-lasting Graves disease. Using its own MiXCR run on the multiplex PCR reads, TCRdb lists one record per CDR3 protein. The table lists 300,000 to 350,000 distinct CDR3 sequences, around a fifth of them singletons. The sequencing here drew on peripheral blood mononuclear cells (PBMCs), taken when the disease was refractory, from a patient treated with antithyroid drugs. The receptors stem from a female donor with Graves disease. Each CDR3 is given with its conserved first and last residue. The order of the fields is V gene, J gene, clone size, D gene, CDR3 protein, CDR3 DNA. D genes are given only for firm matches. A row's size may be missing; if present it is once, few, many or a size class.

V gene: TRBV28
J gene: TRBJ2-2
clone size: many
D gene: NA
CDR3 protein: CASSQSRVFFHARGTGELFF
CDR3 DNA: TGTGCCAGCAGTCAGAGCAGGGTTTTTTTCCATGCACGAGGCACCGGGGAGCTGTTTTTT

V gene: TRBV6-5
J gene: TRBJ1-1
clone size: NA
D gene: TRBD1
CDR3 protein: CASSSPGQGFPPEAFF
CDR3 DNA: TGTGCCAGCAGTTCCCCGGGACAGGGGTTCCCCCCTGAAGCTTTCTTT

V gene: TRBV29-1
J gene: TRBJ1-5
clone size: few
D gene: TRBD1
CDR3 protein: CSVSFGTGGFQPQHF
CDR3 DNA: TGCAGCGTTTCTTTTGGGACAGGGGGTTTTCAGCCCCAGCATTTT

V gene: TRBV11-2
J gene: TRBJ1-5
clone size: many
D gene: NA
CDR3 protein: CASSLRDNQPQHF
CDR3 DNA: TGTGCCAGCAGCTTAAGGGATAATCAGCCCCAGCATTTT

V gene: TRBV7-2
J gene: TRBJ2-7
clone size: NA
D gene: TRBD1
CDR3 protein: CASSVLPGQGTYEQYF
CDR3 DNA: TGTGCCAGCAGCGTATTACCGGGACAGGGAACCTACGAGCAGTACTTC

V gene: TRBV5-1
J gene: TRBJ2-7
clone size: many
D gene: NA
CDR3 protein: CASSPGQAHEQYF
CDR3 DNA: TGCGCCAGCAGCCCGGGACAAGCCCACGAGCAGTACTTC

V gene: TRBV24-1
J gene: TRBJ1-1
clone size: few
D gene: TRBD1
CDR3 protein: CATSGRQGAWTEAFF
CDR3 DNA: TGTGCCACCAGTGGTCGACAGGGAGCGTGGACTGAAGCTTTCTTT

V gene: TRBV5-6
J gene: TRBJ1-1
clone size: NA
D gene: NA
CDR3 protein: CASSLARQALNTEAFF
CDR3 DNA: TGTGCCAGCAGCTTGGCCCGACAGGCCTTGAACACTGAAGCTTTCTTT

V gene: TRBV6-5
J gene: TRBJ1-3
clone size: many
D gene: TRBD1
CDR3 protein: CASSYQTGGRGNTIYF
CDR3 DNA: TGTGCCAGCAGTTATCAGACAGGGGGCCGTGGAAACACCATATATTTT

V gene: TRBV5-1
J gene: TRBJ2-1
clone size: NA
D gene: NA
CDR3 protein: CASSLAQGGNHNEQFF
CDR3 DNA: TGCGCCAGCAGCTTGGCGCAGGGGGGTAACCACAATGAGCAGTTCTTC

V gene: TRBV6-1
J gene: TRBJ1-5
clone size: NA
D gene: TRBD1
CDR3 protein: CASSTTGGNQPQHF
CDR3 DNA: TGTGCCAGCAGCACCACAGGGGGCAATCAGCCCCAGCATTTT

V gene: TRBV30
J gene: TRBJ1-2
clone size: NA
D gene: TRBD1
CDR3 protein: CAWKTGGDYGYTF
CDR3 DNA: TGTGCCTGGAAGACAGGGGGGGACTATGGCTACACCTTC

V gene: TRBV10-3
J gene: TRBJ1-1
clone size: many
D gene: NA
CDR3 protein: CAISELWGMNTEAFF
CDR3 DNA: TGTGCCATCAGTGAGCTTTGGGGTATGAACACTGAAGCTTTCTTT

V gene: TRBV3-1
J gene: TRBJ2-2
clone size: NA
D gene: NA
CDR3 protein: CASYDRNTGELFF
CDR3 DNA: TGTGCCAGCTACGACAGGAACACCGGGGAGCTGTTTTTT

V gene: TRBV7-9
J gene: TRBJ2-2
clone size: NA
D gene: TRBD1
CDR3 protein: CASSLGTGMWTGELFF
CDR3 DNA: TGTGCCAGCAGCTTAGGGACAGGGATGTGGACCGGGGAGCTGTTTTTT

V gene: TRBV11-3
J gene: TRBJ1-1
clone size: many
D gene: NA
CDR3 protein: CASSPVFSILNTEAFF
CDR3 DNA: TGTGCCAGCAGCCCCGTCTTCTCCATACTGAACACTGAAGCTTTCTTT

V gene: TRBV24-1
J gene: TRBJ2-2
clone size: few
D gene: NA
CDR3 protein: CATSDLGSARDTGELFF
CDR3 DNA: TGTGCCACCAGTGATTTGGGCAGTGCGAGGGATACCGGGGAGCTGTTTTTT

V gene: TRBV3-1
J gene: TRBJ2-7
clone size: NA
D gene: TRBD1
CDR3 protein: CASSHPGQVHEQYF
CDR3 DNA: TGTGCCAGCAGCCACCCGGGACAGGTCCACGAGCAGTACTTC

V gene: TRBV5-6
J gene: TRBJ2-4
clone size: NA
D gene: TRBD2
CDR3 protein: CASSQGSSGRVLQYF
CDR3 DNA: TGTGCCAGCAGCCAGGGGTCTAGCGGGCGCGTATTACAGTACTTC

V gene: TRBV12-3/TRBV12-4
J gene: TRBJ2-4
clone size: many
D gene: TRBD2
CDR3 protein: CASSLGTSGGVYIQYF
CDR3 DNA: TGTGCCAGCAGTTTAGGGACTAGCGGGGGTGTTTACATTCAGTACTTC

V gene: TRBV28
J gene: TRBJ2-3
clone size: many
D gene: NA
CDR3 protein: CASKGRGLGTLAYF
CDR3 DNA: TGTGCCAGCAAGGGGAGGGGGCTTGGCACCTTAGCGTATTTT

V gene: TRBV18
J gene: TRBJ2-6
clone size: many
D gene: NA
CDR3 protein: CASSPGANVLTF
CDR3 DNA: TGTGCCAGCAGCCCTGGGGCCAACGTCCTGACTTTC

V gene: TRBV5-8
J gene: TRBJ1-6
clone size: many
D gene: TRBD1
CDR3 protein: CASSFRQGSGSPLHF
CDR3 DNA: TGTGCCAGCAGCTTTCGACAGGGGTCTGGTTCACCCCTCCACTTT

V gene: TRBV30
J gene: TRBJ1-4
clone size: many
D gene: NA
CDR3 protein: CAWGQFFSEKLFF
CDR3 DNA: TGTGCCTGGGGACAGTTCTTCTCGGAAAAACTGTTTTTT